The 26 T cell receptor beta chains below were found in one sample sequenced in a study of blood T cell repertoires in COVID-19. TCRdb's copy holds only in-frame clones and misses some; the assay was immunoSEQ multiplex PCR. The table has more than 250,000 clones, around 90% seen once. Sequencing was carried out using PBMCs or T cells enriched from blood (not recorded which). Source of these receptors: a woman aged 30 to 39 who had recovered from COVID-19.

The chain uses TRBV14 and TRBJ2-3; 12 bases line up with TRBD2. In germline, CDR1 is SGHDN, CDR2 FVKESK. The junction had 6 bases not matched to a gene; V was cut back by 5 bases and J by 3 bases. The CDR3 spans 16 residues. CDR3 DNA: TGTGCCAGCAGCTATTGGACTAGCGGGACTACAGATACGCAGTATTTT. This gives the protein CASSYWTSGTTDTQYF.

The chain carries TRBV19 and TRBJ1-5; TRBD1 might be the D (5 bases). V shed 8 bases and J shed 1 base, with 12 bases lying between them. Germline V lookup: CDR1 LNHDA, CDR2 SQIVND (reference sequence). This CDR3 region has 14 residues. For the CDR3, the DNA is TGTGCCAGTGAAAGGGGAGGGAGCAATCAGCCCCAGCATTTT. This sequence encodes CASERGGSNQPQHF.

This chain uses TRBV7-9 with TRBJ2-1; weak D call: TRBD2 (6 bases). This CDR3 region has 14 residues. Per the germline V gene, CDR1 is SEHNR and CDR2 is FQNEAQ (reference sequence). The V and J ends lost 7 bases and 5 bases respectively, with 15 bases between them. CDR3 nucleotide sequence: TGTGCCAGCACCCTCGGGACTTACGACAATGAGCAGTTCTTC. Residues: CASTLGTYDNEQFF.

The chain carries TRBV11-3 and TRBJ2-3; weak D call: TRBD2 (6 bases). The CDR3 contains 15 residues. Germline V lookup: CDR1 SGHNT, CDR2 YENEEA. The germline V and J ends were trimmed by 4 bases and 0 bases, with 11 bases remaining between them. DNA of the CDR3: TGTGCCAGCAGCTCCACGGGGGTTAGCACAGATACGCAGTATTTT. Translation gives CASSSTGVSTDTQYF.

A word on this clone: This same CDR3 is encoded by further DNA sequences in the sample. CDR3 protein: CASSSVSYEQYF. In DNA, the CDR3 is TGTGCCAGCAGTTCAGTCTCCTACGAGCAGTACTTC. The chain recombines TRBV28 with TRBJ2-7; D not resolved. Trimming removed 4 bases at V and 0 bases at J, with 4 bases between. The CDR3 totals 12 residues. Looked up from germline, CDR1 is MDHEN and CDR2 is SYDVKM.

V usage is TRBV24-1 and J usage is TRBJ1-1, with D possibly being TRBD1 (5 bases). In germline, CDR1 is KGHDR, CDR2 SFDVKD. V lost 4 bases and J lost 2, with 10 bases in between. The CDR3 totals 14 residues. The chain's CDR3 is CATSEATGNTEAFF. The CDR3 nucleotides read TGTGCCACCAGTGAGGCTACAGGTAACACTGAAGCTTTCTTT.

This chain connects TRBV5-1 to TRBJ2-1, with TRBD1 matching over 8 bases. The CDR3 loop spans 14 amino acids. Germline assignment: CDR1 SGHRS and CDR2 YFSETQ. With 4 bases clipped from V and 7 bases from J, the junction kept 7 bases outside the gene matches. CDR3 sequence: CASSQGTGGNEQFF. The CDR3 DNA follows: TGCGCCAGCAGCCAGGGGACAGGAGGGAATGAGCAGTTCTTC.

CDR3 nucleotide sequence: TGTGCCAGCTCACTGGGACAGGGTCCCAGGGACTATGGCTACACCTTC. It codes for CASSLGQGPRDYGYTF. The chain carries TRBV18 and TRBJ1-2; TRBD1 matches at 9 bases. The V segment lost 4 bases and the J segment 3 bases; nucleotides outside the gene matches: 9. Per the germline V gene, CDR1 is KGHSH and CDR2 is LQKENI. The CDR3 has 16 amino acids.

J is TRBJ2-3 and V is TRBV6-4, with TRBD1 matching 7 bases. CDR1 is MRHNA, CDR2 SNTAGT, per germline. The CDR3 length is 15 residues. V lost 5 bases, J lost 3 bases, and 8 bases stayed unmatched. The CDR3 sequence: CASSTLGQATDTQYF. The CDR3, as DNA: TGTGCCAGCAGTACCCTCGGACAGGCGACAGATACGCAGTATTTT.

The chain joins TRBV4-2 to TRBJ2-1, with TRBD2 as a possible D gene (6 bases). The CDR3 covers 16 residues. Trimming removed 4 bases at V and 0 bases at J, with 13 bases between. CDR1 and CDR2 from the germline V gene are LGHNA and YNFKEQ. DNA of the CDR3: TGTGCCAGCAGCCTAGCCGGGACTCGCTCCTACAATGAGCAGTTCTTC. Encoded protein: CASSLAGTRSYNEQFF.

This clone was found once. The chain is built from TRBV28 and TRBJ1-2; D is uncertain. Germline V gene lookup returns CDR1 MDHEN and CDR2 SYDVKM. The CDR3 length is 14 residues. V was shortened by 5 bases and J by 2 bases, with 12 bases between the two germline ends. The CDR3 DNA reads as TGTGCCAGCAGTGAATTAGTACAGAACTATGGCTACACCTTC. Translating it yields CASSELVQNYGYTF.

The chain links TRBV5-1 to TRBJ2-5, with TRBD2 matching 11 bases. The trim removed 4 bases at V and 0 bases at J, leaving 2 bases unmatched. Looked up from germline, CDR1 is SGHRS and CDR2 is YFSETQ. This CDR3 has 15 residues. Here the CDR3 reads CASSLAGGHQETQYF. CDR3 bases: TGCGCCAGCAGCCTAGCGGGGGGCCACCAAGAGACCCAGTACTTC.

The V call is TRBV19, the J call TRBJ2-7, with D tentatively TRBD2 (7 bases). V shed 5 bases and J shed 3 bases, with 17 bases lying between them. The CDR3 totals 15 residues. The V gene's germline CDR1 is LNHDA and CDR2 SQIVND (reference sequence). The CDR3 protein is CASSWGGPGNYEQYF. The CDR3 DNA follows: TGTGCCAGTAGTTGGGGGGGCCCTGGGAACTACGAGCAGTACTTC.

CDR3 residues: CASSVPQLAGEYGEQFF. For the CDR3, the DNA is TGTGCCAGCAGCGTCCCACAACTAGCGGGAGAGTACGGTGAGCAGTTCTTC. The rearrangement links TRBV9 to TRBJ2-1; the match to TRBD2 covers 11 bases. The V gene's germline CDR1 is SGDLS and CDR2 YYNGEE. The J segment lost 9 bases and the V segment lost 2 bases, leaving 13 bases of the junction unmatched. This CDR3 region has 17 residues.

The chain links TRBV27 to TRBJ2-7; 11 bases agree with TRBD2. The CDR3 length is 16 residues. CDR1 is MNHEY and CDR2 is SMNVEV in the germline V gene (reference sequence). Trimming took 6 bases from V and 2 from J; bases not matched to a gene: 9. CDR3 in DNA: TGTGCCAGCAGCCAAAAACAGGGACTAGCGGCCTACGAGCAGTACTTC. This codes for CASSQKQGLAAYEQYF.

The DNA for the CDR3 is TGCGCCAGCAGCTTGCTACTGCGCGCCATATATTTT. Amino acids: CASSLLLRAIYF. This chain connects TRBV5-1 to TRBJ1-3, with no clear D. CDR1 SGHRS and CDR2 YFSETQ come from the germline V gene. With 1 base removed from V and 11 bases from J, the gap between germline ends came to 10 bases. This CDR3 contains 12 residues. Looking up the rest from reference TRBV5-1 and TRBJ1-3 gives the full variable domain: KAGVTQTPRYLIKTRGQQVTLSCSPISGHRSVSWYQQTPGQGLQFLFEYFSETQRNKGNFPGRFSGRQFSNSRSEMNVSTLELGDSALYLCASSLLLRAIYFGEGSWLTVV.

The chain couples TRBV5-1 to TRBJ2-7, with 7 bases matching TRBD1. CDR1 SGHRS and CDR2 YFSETQ come from the germline V gene. The trim removed 5 bases at V and 5 bases at J, leaving 10 bases unmatched. CDR3 length equals 14 residues. CDR3: CASRRQGYRHEQYF. CDR3 DNA sequence: TGCGCCAGCAGGAGACAGGGTTATCGCCACGAGCAGTACTTC.

V usage is TRBV7-8 and J usage is TRBJ2-7; TRBD2 matches at 10 bases. In germline, CDR1 is SGHVS, CDR2 FQNEAQ. V was clipped by 5 bases and J by 2 bases; unmatched bases: 9. The CDR3 spans 16 residues. DNA of the CDR3: TGTGCCAGCAGCGTCATAACTAGCGGGATACCCTACGAGCAGTACTTC. The encoded protein is CASSVITSGIPYEQYF.

This clone was detected once. The chain combines TRBV28 with TRBJ2-7; 7 bases align to TRBD1. The CDR3 totals 15 residues. CDR1 and CDR2 (germline): MDHEN, SYDVKM. V shed 3 bases, J shed 2 bases, and the junction held 7 bases outside the gene matches. The CDR3 protein is CASSFVAGGTYEQYF. The CDR3 coding sequence is TGTGCCAGCAGTTTTGTAGCAGGGGGAACCTACGAGCAGTACTTC.

The rearrangement links TRBV14 to TRBJ1-1; D remains ambiguous. Trimming took off 1 base at V and 4 bases at J, with 10 bases between the two ends. CDR1 SGHDN and CDR2 FVKESK come from the germline V gene. The CDR3 runs to 14 residues. The CDR3 DNA sequence: TGTGCCAGCAGCCAAGTTGGCAGTGTCACTGAAGCTTTCTTT. Protein product: CASSQVGSVTEAFF.

The rearrangement uses TRBV3-1 (or the pseudogene TRBV3-2) and TRBJ1-5, with a weak D call TRBD1 (5 bases). The V end was cut by 0 bases, the J end by 0 bases, with 12 bases between. This CDR3 has 17 amino acids. CDR1 is LGHDT, CDR2 YNNKEL, per germline (reference sequence). CDR3 DNA sequence: TGTGCCAGCAGCCAAGATATCCAGGGATTTAGCAATCAGCCCCAGCATTTT. Its translation: CASSQDIQGFSNQPQHF.

J is TRBJ2-2 and V is TRBV28; 9 positions agree with TRBD2. Looked up from germline, CDR1 is MDHEN and CDR2 is SYDVKM. The V gene end was trimmed by 6 bases and the J gene end by 7 bases; junction bases not matched to a gene: 3. This CDR3 contains 13 residues. CDR3 DNA: TGTGCCAGCAGACTGACTAGCGGCGGGGAGCTGTTTTTT. It codes for CASRLTSGGELFF.

The chain couples TRBV18 to TRBJ1-1; possibly TRBD1 for D (6 bases). Trimming took 5 bases from V and 2 from J, leaving 12 bases between them. CDR3 length: 14 amino acids. Germline loops: CDR1 KGHSH, CDR2 LQKENI. CDR3 sequence reads: CASSVTGTNTEAFF. CDR3 DNA: TGTGCCAGCTCAGTTACAGGGACCAACACTGAAGCTTTCTTT.

The rearrangement joins TRBV24-1 to TRBJ2-5; 9 bases are a match to TRBD2. There are 16 residues in the CDR3. V was pared by 1 base and J by 5 bases, with 7 bases of the junction left unmatched. Germline loops: CDR1 KGHDR, CDR2 SFDVKD. In DNA, the CDR3 is TGTGCCACCAGTGATTTCGGGCTAGCGGGAAGGGAGACCCAGTACTTC. Amino acids: CATSDFGLAGRETQYF.

The chain employs TRBV20-1 and TRBJ1-2; D may be TRBD1 (5 bases). The CDR3 runs 11 residues. The germline gives CDR1 DFQATT, CDR2 SNEGSKA (reference sequence). CDR3: CSGGPLAGYTF. The CDR3 coding sequence is TGCAGCGGGGGTCCCCTAGCTGGCTACACCTTC.

V is TRBV7-3 and J is TRBJ2-5; possible D gene TRBD2, 5 bases. Germline CDR1 and CDR2: SGHTA and FQGTGA. With 5 bases removed from V and 7 bases from J, the gap between germline ends came to 23 bases. The CDR3 is 16 residues long. CDR3 protein: CASSPSGGADSGTQYF. The CDR3 DNA sequence: TGTGCCAGCAGCCCCTCGGGCGGAGCGGACTCTGGGACCCAGTACTTC.